These 21 T cell receptor beta chains originate from one sample sequenced in a study of long-term antiretroviral therapy in people with HIV. The authors ran the immunoSEQ assay, v3.0, at survey level. TCRdb's copy holds only in-frame clones and misses some; the assay was immunoSEQ multiplex PCR. The sample has around 15,000 clones; around 80% are singletons. This specimen consisted of unsorted PBMCs, obtained 0.1 years after starting antiretroviral therapy. The receptors were gathered from a man younger than 35 with HIV.

The chain uses TRBV27 and TRBJ1-2; D gene uncertain. Looked up from germline, CDR1 is MNHEY and CDR2 is SMNVEV (reference sequence). The CDR3 length is 14 residues. Trimming shortened V by 6 bases and J by 4 bases, and 15 bases separated the two germline ends. CDR3 sequence: CASSSYPDGYGYTF. The CDR3 region has the DNA TGTGCCAGCAGCTCCTATCCTGACGGCTATGGCTACACCTTC.

The chain employs TRBV7-9 and TRBJ2-1; a weak D match, TRBD2 (6 bases). In germline, CDR1 is SEHNR, CDR2 FQNEAQ (reference sequence). This CDR3 region has 12 residues. Trimming stripped 0 bases from V and 9 bases from J, with 6 bases between. This CDR3 reads CASSLAGGEQFF. In DNA, the CDR3 is TGTGCCAGCAGCTTAGCGGGGGGTGAGCAGTTCTTC.

The chain couples TRBV4-3 to TRBJ1-2; D is uncertain. V lost 1 base and J 4 bases, leaving 13 bases between the germline ends. Germline lookup yields CDR1 LGHNA and CDR2 YSLEER. The CDR3 is 15 residues long. CDR3 in amino acids: CASSQGTLVSYGYTF. DNA for the CDR3: TGCGCCAGCAGCCAAGGGACCCTCGTCTCCTATGGCTACACCTTC.

This clone was seen just once. J is TRBJ1-5 and V is TRBV7-6; D not resolved. The V gene lost 4 bases and the J gene lost 0 bases, with 10 bases spanning the gap. CDR3 length equals 15 residues. Germline CDR1 and CDR2: SGHVS and FNYEAQ. This CDR3 reads CASSSTDDSNQPQHF. CDR3 coding DNA: TGTGCCAGCAGCTCGACTGATGATAGCAATCAGCCCCAGCATTTT.

The chain joins TRBV9 to TRBJ1-1; TRBD1 might be the D (5 bases). Germline V gives CDR1 SGDLS, CDR2 YYNGEE. This CDR3 spans 14 amino acids. The V end lost 7 bases, the J end lost 3 bases, and 16 bases lay between the germline ends. CDR3 region: CASGEGPSDTEAFF. The DNA of the CDR3 is TGTGCCAGCGGAGAGGGGCCCTCCGACACTGAAGCTTTCTTT. The full variable domain, completed using reference TRBV9 and TRBJ1-1, is DSGVTQTPKHLITATGQRVTLRCSPRSGDLSVYWYQQSLDQGLQFLIQYYNGEERAKGNILERFSAQQFPDLHSELNLSSLELGDSALYFCASGEGPSDTEAFFGQGTRLTVV.

The V call is TRBV7-2, the J call TRBJ1-1; possible D gene TRBD1, 6 bases. CDR3 length equals 12 residues. Trimming left V 6 bases short and J 10 bases short, with 15 bases between. Per germline, CDR1 SGHTA and CDR2 FQGNSA. The CDR3 sequence: CASRLLRGAAFF. Written as DNA, the CDR3 is TGTGCCAGCAGGTTACTTAGGGGGGCAGCTTTCTTT.

In this sample, this clone turned up a few times. This sequence joins TRBV5-4 and TRBJ1-2; 8 nucleotides align to TRBD1. The CDR3 is 15 residues long. CDR1 and CDR2 from the germline V gene are SGHNT and YYREEE (reference sequence). V shed 1 base and J 4 bases; nucleotides not matched to a gene: 6. CDR3 DNA: TGTGCCAGCAGCTTGAGGGGGCAGGGGGCCTATGGCTACACCTTC. Translating it yields CASSLRGQGAYGYTF.

The genes are TRBV7-3 and TRBJ1-1; TRBD1 might be the D (5 bases). Germline CDR1 is SGHTA and CDR2 is FQGTGA. Trimming took 0 bases from V and 6 from J, leaving 11 bases between them. The CDR3 is made up of 14 amino acids. CDR3 in amino acids: CASSLTGGASEAFF. The DNA of the CDR3 is TGTGCCAGCAGCTTAACGGGCGGGGCTTCTGAAGCTTTCTTT.

The V call is TRBV7-6, the J call TRBJ2-7; 12 positions agree with TRBD2. This CDR3 comprises 14 residues. The V gene's germline CDR1 is SGHVS and CDR2 FNYEAQ. The V gene end was trimmed by 5 bases and the J gene end by 7 bases; junction bases not matched to a gene: 6. In DNA, the CDR3 is TGTGCCAGCAGCCGACTAGCGGGGGTGCAAGAGCAGTACTTC. This codes for CASSRLAGVQEQYF.

This clone is a singleton in its sample. The CDR3 sequence: CASRPGLDTGELFF. DNA of the CDR3: TGTGCCAGCAGGCCAGGGTTGGACACCGGGGAGCTGTTTTTT. The chain links TRBV9 to TRBJ2-2; D perhaps matches TRBD1 (5 bases). This CDR3 has 14 amino acids. From germline, CDR1 is SGDLS and CDR2 YYNGEE. V lost 5 bases, J lost 3 bases, and 11 bases lay in between. Filled out from reference TRBV9 and TRBJ2-2, the complete variable domain reads DSGVTQTPKHLITATGQRVTLRCSPRSGDLSVYWYQQSLDQGLQFLIQYYNGEERAKGNILERFSAQQFPDLHSELNLSSLELGDSALYFCASRPGLDTGELFFGEGSRLTVL.

The chain links TRBV4-3 to TRBJ2-7; D might be TRBD1 (5 bases). CDR3 length: 15 amino acids. Trimming left V 1 base short and J 2 bases short, with 12 bases between. Germline V CDR1 and CDR2: LGHNA, YSLEER. The CDR3 sequence is CASSQGGRTPYEQYF. The CDR3 nucleotides read TGCGCCAGCAGCCAAGGGGGCCGGACCCCCTACGAGCAGTACTTC.

J is TRBJ2-7 and V is TRBV6-6; no firm D call. CDR1 is MNHNY and CDR2 is SVGAGI in the germline V gene (reference sequence). The ends were cut back, 5 bases at V and 2 bases at J, with 13 bases in the middle. The CDR3 contains 14 residues. CDR3 nucleotides: TGTGCCAGCAGTCCTGGGGATCCCCCCTACGAGCAGTACTTC. It translates to CASSPGDPPYEQYF.

The V gene is TRBV7-9, the J gene TRBJ2-3; D is ambiguous. The length of the CDR3 is 13 residues. CDR1 SEHNR and CDR2 FQNEAQ come from the germline V gene (reference sequence). Trimming left V 2 bases short and J 3 bases short, with 6 bases between. In DNA, the CDR3 is TGTGCCAGCAGCTTACAAGCGACAGATACGCAGTATTTT. Protein sequence: CASSLQATDTQYF.

This clone was observed once. The chain carries TRBV6-6 and TRBJ1-5; possible D gene TRBD1, 6 bases. Per germline, CDR1 MNHNY and CDR2 SVGAGI (reference sequence). With 5 bases removed from V and 5 bases from J, the gap between germline ends came to 13 bases. The CDR3 totals 14 residues. The CDR3 DNA sequence: TGTGCCAGCAGTACAACCAGGGGCTATCAGCCCCAGCATTTT. Its protein product is CASSTTRGYQPQHF.

The gene calls are TRBV30 and TRBJ1-5; weak D call: TRBD1 (5 bases). The V gene's germline CDR1 is GTSNPN and CDR2 SVGIG (reference sequence). Trimming shortened V by 2 bases and J by 3 bases, and 8 bases separated the two germline ends. This CDR3 has 13 amino acids. Here the CDR3 DNA reads TGTGCCTGGAGTAGCAGGGACAATCAGCCCCAGCATTTT. It is translated as CAWSSRDNQPQHF. Supplemented by reference TRBV30 and TRBJ1-5, the full variable domain reads SQTIHQWPATLVQPVGSPLSLECTVEGTSNPNLYWYRQAAGRGLQLLFYSVGIGQISSEVPQNLSASRPQDRQFILSSKKLLLSDSGFYLCAWSSRDNQPQHFGDGTRLSIL.

The V gene is TRBV23-1, the J gene TRBJ1-6, with 8 bases identical to TRBD1. TRBV23-1 is placed among ORFs of uncertain function. This CDR3 contains 20 residues. V shed 3 bases, J shed 1 base, and the junction held 14 bases outside the gene matches. In DNA form, the CDR3 reads TGCGCCAGCAGTCACCAACAGGGGGAATTGTCTACGTCCTATAATTCACCCCTCCACTTT. Its translation: CASSHQQGELSTSYNSPLHF.

CDR3 sequence: CASSPHHAGGPREQYF. In DNA, the CDR3 is TGTGCCAGCTCACCCCACCACGCGGGAGGGCCACGCGAGCAGTACTTC. The chain recombines TRBV18 with TRBJ2-7, with 9 bases fitting TRBD2. Germline V lookup: CDR1 KGHSH, CDR2 LQKENI. V was pared by 3 bases and J by 6 bases, with 12 bases of the junction left unmatched. The CDR3 is 16 residues long.

V is TRBV7-2 and J is TRBJ2-3; 8 bases are a match to TRBD1. After removal of 5 bases from V and 2 bases from J, the junction contained 9 bases not matched to a gene. Germline assignment: CDR1 SGHTA and CDR2 FQGNSA. This CDR3 has 16 amino acids. The CDR3 DNA sequence: TGTGCCAGCAGCCCAGGACAGGGTTTCAACACAGATACGCAGTATTTT. It is translated as CASSPGQGFNTDTQYF.

This clone was counted once. The chain couples TRBV5-1 to TRBJ2-1; D might be TRBD2 (5 bases). V was pared by 4 bases and J by 7 bases, with 21 bases between. This CDR3 has 16 amino acids. Germline V lookup: CDR1 SGHRS, CDR2 YFSETQ. This CDR3 is CASSPGRPFLRNEQFF. CDR3 DNA: TGCGCCAGCAGCCCGGGGAGACCCTTCCTGAGGAATGAGCAGTTCTTC.

This clone was detected only a few times. The chain uses TRBV29-1 and TRBJ1-2; no reliable D call. The CDR3 extends over 11 amino acids. V was shortened by 5 bases and J by 8 bases, with 12 bases between the two germline ends. Germline CDR1 and CDR2: SQVTM and ANQGSEA. CDR3 coding DNA: TGCAGCGTTAGGTATGAGACGGGCTACACCTTC. Translating it yields CSVRYETGYTF.

The chain joins TRBV13 to TRBJ2-7; unclear D gene. The V gene lost 0 bases and the J gene lost 3 bases, with 12 bases spanning the gap. CDR1 and CDR2 (germline): PRHDT, FYEKMQ (reference sequence). The length of the CDR3 is 15 residues. CDR3 nucleotide sequence: TGTGCCAGCAGCTTAGGATTTAGTGGCCACTACGAGCAGTACTTC. It translates to CASSLGFSGHYEQYF.